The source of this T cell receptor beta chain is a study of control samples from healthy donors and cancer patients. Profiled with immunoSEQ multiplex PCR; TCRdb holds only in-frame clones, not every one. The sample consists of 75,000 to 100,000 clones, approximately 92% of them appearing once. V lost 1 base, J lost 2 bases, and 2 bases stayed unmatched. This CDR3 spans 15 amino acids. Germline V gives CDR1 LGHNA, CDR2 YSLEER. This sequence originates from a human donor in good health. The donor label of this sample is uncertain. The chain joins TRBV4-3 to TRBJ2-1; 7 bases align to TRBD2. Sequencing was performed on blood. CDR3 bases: TGCGCCAGCAGCCAAGCGGGGGGAACCTACAATGAGCAGTTCTTC. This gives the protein CASSQAGGTYNEQFF.